The present T cell receptor beta chain was sequenced within a study of glioma-infiltrating T cells after dendritic cell vaccination. Study context: Between the early 2000s and the early 2010s, patients got autologous tumor lysate-pulsed dendritic cell vaccines. General study findings and limits: Higher TCR clonality did not directly relate to longer survival.

Time point reported: after dendritic cell vaccination, including at tumor progression/relapse. Patients had residual fresh-frozen tumor tissue and more than two years of survival data. The CDR3 has 12 residues. Germline V gene data show CDR1 as SNHLY and CDR2 as FYNNEI. Trimming removed 2 bases at V and 4 bases at J, with 5 bases between. Assay used: immunoSEQ multiplex PCR; TCRdb lists only in-frame clones, some missing. The sample yields tens of thousands of clones, around nine tenths seen once. About this clone itself: Its antigen is unknown.

This clonotype originated in a human donor with glioblastoma. The gene calls are TRBV2 and TRBJ1-2; D remains unclear. Sequences were derived from blood, sampled after dendritic cell vaccination. The CDR3 DNA follows: TGTGCCAGCAGTGAACGGGGCTATGGCTACACCTTC. Translated, it gives CASSERGYGYTF.